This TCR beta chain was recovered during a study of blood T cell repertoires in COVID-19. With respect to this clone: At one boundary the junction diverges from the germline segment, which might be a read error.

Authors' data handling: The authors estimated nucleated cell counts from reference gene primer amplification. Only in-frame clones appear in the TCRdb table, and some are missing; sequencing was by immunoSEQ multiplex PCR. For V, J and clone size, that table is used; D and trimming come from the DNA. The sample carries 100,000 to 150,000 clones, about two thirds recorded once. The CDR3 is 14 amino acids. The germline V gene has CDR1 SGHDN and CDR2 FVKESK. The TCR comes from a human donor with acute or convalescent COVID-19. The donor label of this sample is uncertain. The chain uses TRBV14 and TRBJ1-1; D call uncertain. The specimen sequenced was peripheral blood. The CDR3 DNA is TGTGCCAGCAGCCAAGATCTAGGCGGAACTGAAGTTTTCTTT. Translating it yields CASSQDLGGTEVFF.